The 17 T cell receptor beta chains reported below all come from one sample, sequenced in a study of spatial heterogeneity in lung cancer. The time point here: blood at routine non-recurrence follow-up after resection. Each CDR3 protein gets one entry after TCRdb re-called the 5' RACE reads with MiXCR. Here the sample spans tens of thousands of distinct CDR3 sequences, 10% to 15% being singletons. Sequenced here: PBMCs, sampled at follow-up. All receptors come from a male donor with early-stage non-small cell lung cancer.

This clonotype was seen repeatedly, ten times or more. The CDR3 sequence is CASSEREGTDTQYF. The CDR3 region has the DNA TGTGCCAGCAGTGAGCGGGAGGGCACAGATACGCAGTATTTT. V gene TRBV2 combines with J gene TRBJ2-3, with TRBD2 matching 8 bases. The V gene's germline CDR1 is SNHLY and CDR2 FYNNEI. V was clipped by 3 bases and J by 1 base; unmatched bases: 0. This CDR3 is built from 14 residues.

This clonotype has at least ten counts. The chain is built from TRBV29-1 and TRBJ2-3; 11 nucleotides match TRBD2. Germline values: CDR1 SQVTM, CDR2 ANQGSEA. Unmatched junction bases numbered 2, after V lost 3 bases and J lost 9 bases. The CDR3 has 12 amino acids. The CDR3 loop reads CSVEASGGTQYF. DNA of the CDR3: TGCAGCGTTGAGGCTAGCGGGGGGACGCAGTATTTT.

In its sample, this clonotype was seen a few times. CDR3 sequence reads: CASSPDRSYGYTF. DNA for the CDR3: TGTGCCAGCAGTCCCGACAGATCCTATGGCTACACCTTC. The V call is TRBV12-3 or TRBV12-4, the J call TRBJ1-2; perhaps TRBD1 as D (5 bases). Trimming took 5 bases from V and 4 from J, leaving 11 bases between them. CDR3 length: 13 residues.

This clonotype was recorded at least ten times. The chain is built from TRBV7-2 and TRBJ1-1, with D possibly matching TRBD1 (6 bases). Per germline, CDR1 SGHTA and CDR2 FQGNSA. The V gene lost 2 bases and the J gene lost 5 bases, with 12 bases spanning the gap. There are 14 residues in the CDR3. CDR3 coding DNA: TGTGCCAGCAGCTTAAACGCAGGGGAAACTGAAGCTTTCTTT. Its protein product is CASSLNAGETEAFF.

At least ten counts were recorded for this clonotype. The genes are TRBV29-1 and TRBJ1-5, with D unclear. The germline gives CDR1 SQVTM, CDR2 ANQGSEA. The CDR3 consists of 13 residues. Trimming removed 7 bases from V and 1 base from J, with 11 bases in between. CDR3 sequence reads: CSALTRSNQPQHF. DNA of the CDR3: TGCAGCGCCCTTACGCGGAGCAATCAGCCCCAGCATTTT.

The sample holds many counts of this clonotype. V usage is TRBV10-3 and J usage is TRBJ2-1, with D perhaps matching TRBD2 (5 bases). Trimming pared 7 bases from V and 7 bases from J, leaving 8 bases between. This CDR3 contains 11 residues. Germline CDR1 ENHRY, CDR2 SYGVKD. Here the CDR3 DNA reads TGTGCCATCACTGCGGGTAATGAGCAGTTCTTC. Its translation: CAITAGNEQFF.

This clonotype was observed at least ten times. This sequence joins TRBV5-6 and TRBJ1-1, with D tentatively TRBD1 (5 bases). The CDR3 runs 16 residues. Trimming removed 5 bases from V and 1 base from J, with 18 bases in between. CDR1 and CDR2 from the germline V gene are SGHDT and YYEEEE. The CDR3 DNA is TGTGCCAGCAGACACGACAGTACTTTACAGAACACTGAAGCTTTCTTT. This gives the protein CASRHDSTLQNTEAFF.

V gene TRBV7-2 combines with J gene TRBJ2-2; the match to TRBD1 covers 7 bases. This CDR3 spans 15 amino acids. The V gene's germline CDR1 is SGHTA and CDR2 FQGNSA. Germline trimming cut 5 bases from V and 2 bases from J; bases unmatched to any gene: 5. The CDR3 DNA follows: TGTGCCAGCAGCGAGACAGGGATTAACACCGGGGAGCTGTTTTTT. Translation: CASSETGINTGELFF.

This clonotype occurred many times. The chain joins TRBV7-2 to TRBJ1-2; no definite D call. The ends were cut back, 2 bases at V and 4 bases at J, with 5 bases in the middle. From germline, CDR1 is SGHTA and CDR2 FQGNSA. The CDR3 has 12 residues. The CDR3: CASSLIFYGYTF. Here the CDR3 DNA reads TGTGCCAGCAGCTTAATCTTCTATGGCTACACCTTC. The full variable domain, in which reference TRBV7-2 and TRBJ1-2 provide the parts outside the CDR3, is GAGVSQSPSNKVTEKGKDVELRCDPISGHTALYWYRQSLGQGLEFLIYFQGNSAPDKSGLPSDRFSAERTGGSVSTLTIQRTQQEDSAVYLCASSLIFYGYTFGSGTRLTVV.

This clonotype was picked up a small number of times. The chain combines TRBV11-2 with TRBJ2-5; D may be TRBD1 or TRBD2 (6 bases each). CDR3 length: 16 amino acids. The V gene lost 2 bases and the J gene lost 5 bases, with 18 bases spanning the gap. In germline, CDR1 is SGHAT, CDR2 FQNNGV. The CDR3 here is CASSLRGRGGRETQYF. For the CDR3, the DNA is TGTGCCAGCAGCTTACGTGGCAGGGGAGGACGGGAGACCCAGTACTTC.

This clonotype was seen repeatedly, ten times or more. The genes are TRBV19 and TRBJ1-2; D may be TRBD1 (6 bases). This CDR3 is built from 12 residues. Trimming removed 7 bases at V and 4 bases at J, with 10 bases between. From germline, CDR1 is LNHDA and CDR2 SQIVND (reference sequence). CDR3 DNA sequence: TGTGCCAGTACGGACAGCCGCTATGGCTACACCTTC. The encoded protein is CASTDSRYGYTF.

This chain connects TRBV19 to TRBJ2-7; 9 bases are shared with TRBD1. Germline CDR1 reads LNHDA; CDR2 reads SQIVND (reference sequence). With V trimmed by 4 bases and J by 0 bases, 7 bases remained unmatched. The CDR3 covers 16 residues. CDR3 protein: CASSTRGQGNSYEQYF. CDR3 sequence (DNA): TGTGCCAGTAGTACCCGGGGACAGGGAAACTCCTACGAGCAGTACTTC.

The chain recombines TRBV11-3 with TRBJ2-2, with a weak D call TRBD1 (6 bases). CDR3 size: 15 residues. Germline loops: CDR1 SGHNT, CDR2 YENEEA. Trimming removed 4 bases from V and 3 bases from J, with 12 bases in between. In nucleotides, the CDR3 is TGTGCCAGCAGCTCCCGGTCAGGGGACACCGGGGAGCTGTTTTTT. It is translated as CASSSRSGDTGELFF.

This clonotype was recorded a few times. The chain links TRBV27 to TRBJ1-1; D is possibly TRBD1 (6 bases). The CDR3 spans 17 residues. Trimming took off 5 bases at V and 1 base at J, with 20 bases between the two ends. Per germline, CDR1 MNHEY and CDR2 SMNVEV (reference sequence). CDR3 sequence: CASSPILRTEQNTEAFF. The CDR3 coding sequence is TGTGCCAGCAGTCCGATACTCAGGACAGAACAGAACACTGAAGCTTTCTTT.

The chain employs TRBV12-3 or TRBV12-4 and TRBJ1-5, with a weak D call TRBD1 (5 bases). V lost 4 bases and J lost 2, with 6 bases in between. This CDR3 spans 13 amino acids. The CDR3 spells CASSWDGNQPQHF. CDR3 sequence (DNA): TGTGCCAGCAGTTGGGACGGCAATCAGCCCCAGCATTTT.

This clonotype was seen ten or more times. J is TRBJ1-1 and V is TRBV7-3, with D unclear. This CDR3 is 15 amino acids long. V was cut by 4 bases and J by 1 base, with 13 bases left in between. The germline CDR1 and CDR2 sequences are SGHTA and FQGTGA. CDR3 sequence: CASSSVGGTNTEAFF. For the CDR3, the DNA is TGTGCCAGCAGCTCGGTCGGTGGCACGAACACTGAAGCTTTCTTT.

This clonotype has just a few counts. The V call is TRBV30, the J call TRBJ2-7, with TRBD1 matching 9 bases. The CDR3 loop spans 13 amino acids. The germline CDR1 and CDR2 sequences are GTSNPN and SVGIG (reference sequence). The J segment lost 6 bases and the V segment lost 5 bases, leaving 8 bases of the junction unmatched. In DNA, the CDR3 is TGTGCCTGGGAGCCGGGACAGGGAAGCGAGCAGTACTTC. Translating it yields CAWEPGQGSEQYF.